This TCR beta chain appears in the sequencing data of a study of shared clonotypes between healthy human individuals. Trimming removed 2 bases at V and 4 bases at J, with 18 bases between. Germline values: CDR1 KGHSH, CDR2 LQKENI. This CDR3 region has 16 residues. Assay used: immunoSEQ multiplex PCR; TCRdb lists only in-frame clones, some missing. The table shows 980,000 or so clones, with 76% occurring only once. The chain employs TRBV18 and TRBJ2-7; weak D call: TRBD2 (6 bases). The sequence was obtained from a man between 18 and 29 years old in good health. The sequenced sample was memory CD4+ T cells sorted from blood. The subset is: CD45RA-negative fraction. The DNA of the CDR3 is TGTGCCAGCTCACCAGGTTCAGGTCGGGGGAATTACGAGCAGTACTTC. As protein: CASSPGSGRGNYEQYF.